A single sample gave rise to the 17 T cell receptor beta chains below, sequenced in a study of cytomegalovirus exposure and HLA in healthy donors. It was with 60 Vbeta and 13 Jbeta primers that the PCR ran. TCRdb keeps only in-frame clones here, not all; method: immunoSEQ multiplex PCR. Among roughly 150,000 clones listed, 75% to 80% were seen once. The material sequenced was PBMCs. The source of these receptors is a woman aged 40 to 50 in good health and CMV-seropositive.

The gene calls are TRBV4-1 and TRBJ2-7, with 8 bases that match TRBD2. CDR1 is MGHRA, CDR2 YSYEKL, per germline. The V gene end was trimmed by 4 bases and the J gene end by 4 bases; junction bases not matched to a gene: 12. This CDR3 comprises 16 residues. CDR3 DNA sequence: TGCGCCAGCAGCCTCGGTCGGGAGGGCATGGGGTACGAGCAGTACTTC. Encoded protein: CASSLGREGMGYEQYF.

The chain has TRBV9 and TRBJ2-2, with D tentatively TRBD2 (6 bases). Germline CDR1 reads SGDLS; CDR2 reads YYNGEE. Between the trimmed V and J ends, which lost 0 bases and 0 bases, there was a span of 12 bases. This CDR3 contains 17 residues. CDR3 loop: CASSVAVGGPNTGELFF. DNA for the CDR3: TGTGCCAGCAGCGTAGCCGTGGGAGGACCGAACACCGGGGAGCTGTTTTTT.

V gene TRBV11-2 combines with J gene TRBJ2-5; D is possibly TRBD2 (6 bases). Trimming removed 1 base from V and 5 bases from J, with 11 bases in between. The CDR3 spans 14 residues. CDR1 and CDR2 (germline): SGHAT, FQNNGV. The CDR3 bases are TGTGCCAGCAGCTTAGGTCGGGGGAGGGAGACCCAGTACTTC. Translation: CASSLGRGRETQYF.

This rearrangement joins TRBV5-1 to TRBJ2-7; 8 bases line up with TRBD2. V was pared by 0 bases and J by 1 base, with 3 bases of the junction left unmatched. CDR1 and CDR2 from the germline V gene are SGHRS and YFSETQ. This CDR3 region has 15 residues. The CDR3 sequence: CASSLVREVSYEQYF. The DNA for the CDR3 is TGCGCCAGCAGCTTGGTGCGGGAGGTTTCCTACGAGCAGTACTTC.

This clone has a handful of counts. The chain carries TRBV5-1 and TRBJ2-6; possible D gene TRBD2, 7 bases. The germline gives CDR1 SGHRS, CDR2 YFSETQ. The CDR3 totals 17 residues. Trimming stripped 2 bases from V and 2 bases from J, with 14 bases between. The CDR3 nucleotides read TGCGCCAGCAGCTTTTGGGGGGGCACAGCTGGGGCCAACGTCCTGACTTTC. Amino acid sequence: CASSFWGGTAGANVLTF. Full variable domain (rest looked up from reference TRBV5-1 and TRBJ2-6): KAGVTQTPRYLIKTRGQQVTLSCSPISGHRSVSWYQQTPGQGLQFLFEYFSETQRNKGNFPGRFSGRQFSNSRSEMNVSTLELGDSALYLCASSFWGGTAGANVLTFGAGSRLTVL.

Concerning this clone: The junction departs from the called germline gene at one end, perhaps through a read error. The chain employs TRBV7-9 and TRBJ1-2, with D possibly TRBD1 on 6 matching bases. Germline CDR1 SEHNR, CDR2 FQNEAQ (reference sequence). The CDR3 runs 14 residues. CDR3 in DNA: TGTTCCAGCAGCCGGGGGGACATTCTCTATGGCTACACCTTC. Its protein is CSSSRGDILYGYTF.

The chain joins TRBV15 to TRBJ2-3; 8 nucleotides align to TRBD2. CDR1 is LNHNV, CDR2 YYDKDF, per germline (reference sequence). This CDR3 is 16 amino acids long. Germline trimming cut 0 bases from V and 0 bases from J; bases unmatched to any gene: 2. The CDR3 DNA sequence: TGTGCCACCAGCAGAGAAGCGGGAGCTAGCACAGATACGCAGTATTTT. Its protein product is CATSREAGASTDTQYF. The whole variable domain, remainder taken from reference TRBV15 and TRBJ2-3, is DAMVIQNPRYQVTQFGKPVTLSCSQTLNHNVMYWYQQKSSQAPKLLFHYYDKDFNNEADTPDNFQSRRPNTSFCFLDIRSPGLGDTAMYLCATSREAGASTDTQYFGPGTRLTVL.

The chain is built from TRBV5-1 and TRBJ2-2; maybe TRBD2 (5 bases). The CDR3 loop spans 16 amino acids. The V end lost 4 bases, the J end lost 4 bases, and 17 bases lay between the germline ends. Per the germline V gene, CDR1 is SGHRS and CDR2 is YFSETQ. The CDR3 protein is CASSRSRGALTGELFF. For the CDR3, the DNA is TGCGCCAGCAGCCGGAGTCGGGGTGCCCTCACCGGGGAGCTGTTTTTT.

The rearrangement uses TRBV5-5 and TRBJ2-7; 11 nucleotides line up with TRBD2. Looked up from germline, CDR1 is SGHKS and CDR2 is YYEKEE (reference sequence). The V segment lost 0 bases and the J segment 6 bases; nucleotides outside the gene matches: 14. This CDR3 contains 18 residues. The CDR3 spells CASSLGGTSGVGVGEQYF. CDR3 in DNA: TGTGCCAGCAGCTTGGGGGGGACTAGCGGAGTTGGGGTGGGCGAGCAGTACTTC.

The J gene is TRBJ2-7, the V gene TRBV19; 8 bases fit TRBD1. CDR3 length: 15 residues. The V gene's germline CDR1 is LNHDA and CDR2 SQIVND (reference sequence). The V and J ends lost 3 bases and 0 bases, in that order; junction bases with no gene match: 4. CDR3 bases: TGTGCCAGTAGTATTCGACAGGGGTCCTCCTACGAGCAGTACTTC. Residues: CASSIRQGSSYEQYF.

The V call is TRBV2, the J call TRBJ2-3; 9 bases are a match to TRBD1. Germline CDR1 and CDR2: SNHLY and FYNNEI. After removal of 3 bases from V and 4 bases from J, the junction contained 2 bases not matched to a gene. This CDR3 comprises 14 residues. The CDR3 loop reads CASSEDRGADTQYF. The CDR3 DNA sequence: TGTGCCAGCAGTGAGGACAGGGGAGCAGATACGCAGTATTTT.

This clone has just one count. CDR3 DNA sequence: TGTGCCAGCAGCGTGGACAGAGACTACGAGCAGTACTTC. This translates into CASSVDRDYEQYF. V is TRBV2 and J is TRBJ2-7; the D gene is possibly TRBD1 (6 bases). The CDR3 has 13 amino acids. CDR1 and CDR2 (germline): SNHLY, FYNNEI. Trimming stripped 6 bases from V and 3 bases from J, with 12 bases between.

V and J are TRBV28 and TRBJ1-2; D might be TRBD1 (5 bases). The CDR3 runs to 12 residues. Germline lookup yields CDR1 MDHEN and CDR2 SYDVKM. V shed 2 bases and J shed 8 bases, with 9 bases lying between them. CDR3 sequence (DNA): TGTGCCAGCAGTTTAGGGCAGGGAGGCTACACCTTC. It translates to CASSLGQGGYTF.

J is TRBJ2-2 and V is TRBV6-5, with D possibly being TRBD1 (5 bases). Trimming took off 0 bases at V and 5 bases at J, with 13 bases between the two ends. Germline assignment: CDR1 MNHEY and CDR2 SVGAGI. The CDR3 consists of 16 residues. The CDR3 DNA is TGTGCCAGCAGTTACTCGACGTCAGGGCTAACCGGGGAGCTGTTTTTT. This gives the protein CASSYSTSGLTGELFF.

V and J are TRBV19 and TRBJ1-4; 7 bases match TRBD1. The J segment lost 2 bases and the V segment lost 6 bases, leaving 6 bases of the junction unmatched. The CDR3 covers 15 residues. Germline CDR1 LNHDA, CDR2 SQIVND (reference sequence). CDR3 in DNA: TGTGCCAGTAGAAGGACAGGTTCGACTAATGAAAAACTGTTTTTT. Translation gives CASRRTGSTNEKLFF.

This chain joins TRBV20-1 and TRBJ2-7; D uncertain. The germline gives CDR1 DFQATT, CDR2 SNEGSKA (reference sequence). Trimming removed 5 bases from V and 5 bases from J, with 10 bases in between. This CDR3 contains 11 residues. CDR3 loop: CSALDWNEQYF. CDR3 DNA sequence: TGCAGTGCTCTCGACTGGAACGAGCAGTACTTC.

CDR3 nucleotide sequence: TGTGCCAGCAGCTTAGGGGGCACCAAGCAGTACTTC. Its translation: CASSLGGTKQYF. The chain employs TRBV7-9 and TRBJ2-7, with D possibly being TRBD1 (5 bases). CDR3 length: 12 residues. Germline CDR1 is SEHNR and CDR2 is FQNEAQ (reference sequence). Trimming pared 1 base from V and 8 bases from J, leaving 9 bases between.